These 6 T cell receptor beta chains originate from one sample sequenced in a study of cytomegalovirus exposure and HLA in healthy donors (dated by TCRdb to 2015 to 2018). Libraries were prepared through the immunoSEQ multiplex PCR assay. For the multiplex PCR, a mixture combining 60 forward primers for TCR Vbeta segments and 13 reverse primers for TCR Jbeta segments was used. This immuneACCESS table, as held by TCRdb, lists in-frame sequences with V and J called but not all clones. Of the missing ones, under half trace to an unresolved V gene in checked studies; the others have no known cause. Recorded for this sample are approximately 130,000 clones; around 83% of them occurred a single time. The ten largest clonotypes hold approximately 8.1% of the sample. Sequencing was done on a sample of PBMCs. These receptor sequences come from a woman between 45 and 60 years old in good health and CMV-seropositive.

This clone was seen a single time. The chain is built from TRBV5-5 and TRBJ2-7; D possibly corresponds to TRBD2 (7 bases). The CDR3 spans 16 residues. The V end lost 0 bases, the J end lost 3 bases, and 16 bases lay between the germline ends. Per germline, CDR1 SGHKS and CDR2 YYEKEE (reference sequence). The CDR3 spells CASSLALLRGGYEQYF. The DNA for the CDR3 is TGTGCCAGCAGCTTGGCTCTATTGAGGGGGGGCTACGAGCAGTACTTC.

A word on this clone: The same CDR3 can be traced to other DNA sequences in this sample. The chain joins TRBV5-4 to TRBJ2-7; 8 positions agree with TRBD2. This CDR3 has 15 residues. V trimming: 4 bases; J trimming: 2 bases; junction bases outside the gene matches: 8. Germline assignment: CDR1 SGHNT and CDR2 YYREEE (reference sequence). CDR3 in amino acids: CASSLAGTRTYEQYF. DNA of the CDR3: TGTGCCAGCAGCCTGGCCGGGACTAGAACCTACGAGCAGTACTTC.

This clone came up once. Written as DNA, the CDR3 is TGTGCCTGGAGTGTGAAGCAGGATTTATTCCCCACTCGGCCCCAGCATTTT. It is translated as CAWSVKQDLFPTRPQHF. The chain couples TRBV30 to TRBJ1-5, with unresolved D. The CDR3 contains 17 residues. V was clipped by 0 bases and J by 9 bases, with 24 bases between them. CDR1 GTSNPN and CDR2 SVGIG come from the germline V gene (reference sequence).

The V call is TRBV10-3, the J call TRBJ2-5, with a weak D call TRBD2 (5 bases). Germline V gene data show CDR1 as ENHRY and CDR2 as SYGVKD. The CDR3 contains 14 residues. The germline V and J ends were trimmed by 2 bases and 5 bases, with 12 bases remaining between them. DNA of the CDR3: TGTGCCATCAGTGAGGGACTCCGACGGGAGACCCAGTACTTC. Protein sequence: CAISEGLRRETQYF.

This chain joins TRBV6-1 and TRBJ1-1, with TRBD1 matching over 10 bases. V gave up 7 bases and J gave up 3 bases; unmatched junction bases: 8. The CDR3 is 15 amino acids. Looked up from germline, CDR1 is MNHNS and CDR2 is SASEGT. This CDR3 is CASTYMGTGDTEAFF. The DNA for the CDR3 is TGTGCCAGCACCTACATGGGGACAGGGGACACTGAAGCTTTCTTT.

About this clone itself: Other DNA sequences in the sample encode the same CDR3. This chain connects TRBV7-2 to TRBJ1-1; D is unclear. The germline V and J ends were trimmed by 4 bases and 0 bases, with 12 bases remaining between them. Germline CDR1 reads SGHTA; CDR2 reads FQGNSA. The CDR3 is 15 residues long. The CDR3 region has the DNA TGTGCCAGCAGCTCCCGGACGGGAATGAACACTGAAGCTTTCTTT. It translates to CASSSRTGMNTEAFF.